This T cell receptor (beta chain) derives from a study of shared clonotypes between healthy human individuals (TCRdb year 2020). In terms of the full investigation: The cohort comprised a couple of women and a few men aged 18 to 49 years. For each donor, CD4 naive and CD4 memory were each given three plates, CD8 naive was given two plates, and CD8 memory was given one plate. To estimate repertoire size and how much clonotype sharing occurs between individuals, the study deeply sequenced the blood TCR repertoires of five healthy adults. To increase sequencing depth and limit assay-specific biases, different laboratories used diverse techniques to prepare libraries and sequence TCR repertoires. Leukapheresis yielded between about 0.9 and 10 billion PBMCs per donor. What the work shows at the level of the full study, not this receptor alone: Clonotypes shared by all four sorted-subset donors showed higher generation probabilities than non-shared clonotypes. Sharing across four donors was observed for approximately 4.6% of naive CD4, over 3% of naive CD8, 2% to 2.5% of memory CD4, and roughly 0.4% of memory CD8 clonotypes. Because the study included only a small number of donors, the genetic and exposure-history diversity represented was limited. Sampling was limited to blood, and TCR repertoires in tissue likely differ from TCR repertoires in blood. Estimated clonotype richness was generally larger for naive than for memory subsets. Pairwise subsampling led to the expectation that sequencing depth would affect the degree of clonotype sharing among donors. Rarefaction of sorted-subset datasets indicated incomplete sequencing despite the large sequencing depth.

Donors were healthy HIV-negative adults with no recently reported acute infections or vaccinations. Every donor was a Caucasian adult living in Nashville, Tennessee, USA. CD8 memory samples combined magnetically selected CD45RO+ cells with CCR7-negative CD45RA+ effector memory (TemRA) cells. After blood collection by leukapheresis, PBMCs were isolated using Ficoll-Histopaque density gradient centrifugation and then cryopreserved in the vapor phase of liquid nitrogen. Purity and quantity of every magnetically sorted T cell population were checked by analytical flow cytometry. From each sorted fraction, genomic DNA was isolated and quantified by UV absorbance on a Nanodrop 2000c. Measured from the cysteine to the phenylalanine, the CDR3 is 16 residues long. Left in the record is the CDR3 DNA by itself, 48 bases read in frame from the first base. V loses 8 bases, J loses 3 bases, and the germline ends lie 21 bases apart. The germline V gene sets CDR1 to MDHEN and CDR2 to SYDVKM.

Using the deep immunoSEQ assay, multiplex PCR amplified TCR CDR3 regions from genomic DNA. Extracted genomic DNA from each cell subset was distributed evenly across all wells of several immunoSEQ 96-well plates, and each plate was treated as a replicate. For sorted subsets, each replicate PCR was loaded with approximately 200 ng genomic DNA, equivalent to 25,000 to 35,000 T cell genomes. Purified libraries were quantified with a Qubit 3.0 fluorometer, sized on a Bioanalyzer 2100, and re-quantified with the KAPA Library Quantification kit. Every immunoSEQ 96-well plate was sequenced on a separate single-read 150-cycle Illumina NextSeq 550 flow cell. In the source study's methods: The immunoSEQ output contained only junctional sequences without quality scores, so filtering could not match that applied to full-length reads. To assign V/J genes and CDR3, sequences were annotated against IMGT germline references using PyIR, a Python wrapper for IgBLAST v1.9. Reads were filtered out if the reads had weak V/J assignments (E-value above 1e-6), no CDR3, stop codons, out-of-frame junctions, or ambiguous translated residues. V3J clonotypes were defined by identical inferred V gene, J gene, and CDR3 amino acid sequence. The percentage overlap between two repertoires was calculated by dividing the number of shared unique clonotypes by the size of the smaller repertoire. Repertoire richness was assessed with RTK rarefaction, the Chao1 estimator, and Recon v2.1 estimates of unobserved clonotypes. For all TCRbeta clonotypes obtained by the gDNA method from a handful of donors, generation probabilities were computed with OLGA. In TCRdb, the immuneACCESS table is reduced to in-frame sequences with V and J assigned. These tables do not hold every clone; where another copy was compared, an unresolved V gene accounts for under half, and the others remain unexplained. V and J calls and clone size come straight from that table; D and trimming were deduced from the DNA. Within this sample are over 95,000 clones, with about 63% of them counted one time only. Approximately 23% of the sample belongs to the ten largest clones.

This clone was picked up one time. What antigen it recognizes has not been identified. No clone much larger than this one lies a single base away; base qualities are absent. The chain is assembled from TRBV28 and TRBJ2-3, and possibly TRBD2, on 5 matching bases. The sequenced material came from memory CD8+ T cells sorted from blood. According to the study, the label for this sample's cell subset or site signals: CD45RO+ cells pooled with CCR7-negative TemRA cells. This TCR derives from a woman between 25 and 40 years old in good health. The DNA sequence follows: TGTGCCAGCTCTACGGCAGACCCCAGAGGGACAGATACGCAGTATTTT. Translated, this gives CASSTADPRGTDTQYF. The reference TRBV28 and TRBJ2-3 proteins fill in what lies around the CDR3, so the full variable domain reads DVKVTQSSRYLVKRTGEKVFLECVQDMDHENMFWYRQDPGLGLRLIYFSYDVKMKEKGDIPEGYSVSREKKERFSLILESASTNQTSMYLCASSTADPRGTDTQYFGPGTRLTVL.